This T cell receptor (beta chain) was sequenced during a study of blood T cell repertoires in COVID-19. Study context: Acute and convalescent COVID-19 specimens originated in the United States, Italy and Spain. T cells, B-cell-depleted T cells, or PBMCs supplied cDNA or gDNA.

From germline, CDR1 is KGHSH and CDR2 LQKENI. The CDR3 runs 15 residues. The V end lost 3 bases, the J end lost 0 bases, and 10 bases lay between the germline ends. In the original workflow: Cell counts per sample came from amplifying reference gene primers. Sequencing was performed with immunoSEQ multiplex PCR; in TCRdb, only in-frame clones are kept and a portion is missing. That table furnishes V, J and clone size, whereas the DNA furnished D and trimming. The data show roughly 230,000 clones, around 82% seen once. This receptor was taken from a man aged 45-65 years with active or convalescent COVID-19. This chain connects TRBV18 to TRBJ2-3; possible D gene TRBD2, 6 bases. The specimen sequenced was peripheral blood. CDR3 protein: CASSPGRDSTDTQYF. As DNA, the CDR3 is TGTGCCAGCTCACCTGGGCGGGATAGCACAGATACGCAGTATTTT.